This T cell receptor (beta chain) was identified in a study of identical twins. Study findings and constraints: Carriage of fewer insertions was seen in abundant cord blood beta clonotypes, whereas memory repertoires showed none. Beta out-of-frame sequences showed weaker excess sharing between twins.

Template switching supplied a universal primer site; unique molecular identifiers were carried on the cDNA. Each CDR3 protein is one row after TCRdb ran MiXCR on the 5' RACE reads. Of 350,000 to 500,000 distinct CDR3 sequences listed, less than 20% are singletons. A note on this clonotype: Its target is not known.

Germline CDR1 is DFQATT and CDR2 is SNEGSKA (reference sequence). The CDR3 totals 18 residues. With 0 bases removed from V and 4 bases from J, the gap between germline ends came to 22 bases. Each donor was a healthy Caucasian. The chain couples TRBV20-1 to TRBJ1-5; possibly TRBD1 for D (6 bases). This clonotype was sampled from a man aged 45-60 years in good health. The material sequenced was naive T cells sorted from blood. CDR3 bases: TGCAGTGCTAGAGAGTGGATTGGGGGGCGAGGTCCTAATCAGCCCCAGCATTTT. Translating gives CSAREWIGGRGPNQPQHF.